The rows below give T cell receptor beta chains drawn from one sample of a study of control samples from healthy donors and cancer patients. Produced via immunoSEQ multiplex PCR; TCRdb's table is partial and in-frame only. This repertoire shows 400,000 to 500,000 clones, around nine tenths found once; its top ten account for 5.5% to 8%. The sample consisted of PBMCs. Receptors were obtained from a man aged 40-55 years with head and neck cancer. CDR3s include the opening cysteine and the closing phenylalanine or tryptophan. The D gene is left open where the match is weak. Clone size is given for some rows only: seen once, a few or many times, or a class if the clone is expanded.

J: TRBJ1-6; V: TRBV28; size: NA; D: TRBD1; length: 16; CDR3: CASSFALGTGVTPLHF; DNA: TGTGCCAGCAGTTTCGCCCTCGGGACAGGGGTAACACCCCTCCACTTT
J: TRBJ2-1; V: TRBV6-5; size: NA; D: TRBD2; length: 15; CDR3: CASSYSSGRANEQFF; DNA: TGTGCCAGCAGTTACTCTAGCGGGAGGGCCAATGAGCAGTTCTTC
J: TRBJ2-7; V: TRBV7-9; size: NA; D: NA; length: 13; CDR3: CASSLAQDYEQYF; DNA: TGTGCCAGCAGCTTAGCGCAGGACTACGAGCAGTACTTC
J: TRBJ1-5; V: TRBV20-1; size: NA; D: NA; length: 15; CDR3: CSASPRGGSNQPQHF; DNA: TGCAGTGCTAGTCCACGGGGGGGTAGCAATCAGCCCCAGCATTTT
J: TRBJ1-1; V: TRBV7-2; size: NA; D: NA; length: 16; CDR3: CASSLGGVTMNTEAFF; DNA: TGTGCCAGCAGCTTAGGCGGCGTTACAATGAACACTGAAGCTTTCTTT
J: TRBJ1-6; V: TRBV11-3; size: NA; D: NA; length: 16; CDR3: CASSLCDETDNSPLHF; DNA: TGTGCCAGCAGCTTATGTGATGAGACAGATAATTCACCCCTCCACTTT
J: TRBJ1-5; V: TRBV27; size: NA; D: NA; length: 14; CDR3: CASSLSMGNQPQHF; DNA: TGTGCCAGCAGTTTATCGATGGGGAATCAGCCCCAGCATTTT
J: TRBJ2-7; V: TRBV5-1; size: NA; D: TRBD2; length: 15; CDR3: CASAPTPAGVGEQYF; DNA: TGCGCCAGCGCCCCCACCCCAGCGGGAGTCGGCGAGCAGTACTTC
J: TRBJ1-5; V: TRBV2; size: NA; D: NA; length: 15; CDR3: CASSEQQARNQPQHF; DNA: TGTGCCAGCAGTGAACAACAGGCTCGCAATCAGCCCCAGCATTTT
J: TRBJ2-1; V: TRBV15; size: NA; D: NA; length: 15; CDR3: CATSRVQGSYNEQFF; DNA: TGTGCCACCAGCAGAGTCCAGGGGTCCTACAATGAGCAGTTCTTC
J: TRBJ2-7; V: TRBV6-5; size: NA; D: NA; length: 11; CDR3: CASRRESEQYF; DNA: TGTGCCAGCAGAAGGGAGAGCGAGCAGTACTTC
J: TRBJ1-2; V: TRBV7-2; size: once; D: NA; length: 14; CDR3: CASSLDGWGAGYTF; DNA: TGTGCCAGCAGCTTAGATGGGTGGGGAGCTGGCTACACCTTC
J: TRBJ2-4; V: TRBV7-2; size: NA; D: TRBD2; length: 16; CDR3: CASRLLAGGAKNIQYF; DNA: TGTGCCAGCAGACTACTAGCGGGGGGAGCCAAAAACATTCAGTACTTC
J: TRBJ2-7; V: TRBV2; size: NA; D: TRBD1; length: 15; CDR3: CASSGNYRGSGEQYF; DNA: TGTGCCAGCAGTGGTAACTACAGGGGGTCCGGCGAGCAGTACTTC
J: TRBJ2-5; V: TRBV30; size: NA; D: TRBD2; length: 17; CDR3: CAWTLGLAGPTHETQYF; DNA: TGTGCCTGGACTTTAGGACTAGCGGGTCCCACCCACGAGACCCAGTACTTC
J: TRBJ1-2; V: TRBV11-2; size: NA; D: NA; length: 13; CDR3: CASSLAREGKITF; DNA: TGTGCCAGCAGCTTAGCCCGGGAGGGGAAGATAACCTTC
J: TRBJ2-7; V: TRBV6-5; size: NA; D: NA; length: 15; CDR3: CASSPPGGGLYEQYF; DNA: TGTGCCAGCAGTCCCCCGGGTGGAGGACTCTACGAGCAGTACTTC
J: TRBJ2-7; V: TRBV5-4; size: NA; D: TRBD2; length: 15; CDR3: CASSWSGREAYEQYF; DNA: TGTGCCAGCAGCTGGAGCGGGAGAGAAGCCTACGAGCAGTACTTC
J: TRBJ2-7; V: TRBV2; size: NA; D: TRBD2; length: 12; CDR3: CASMLAEVGQYF; DNA: TGTGCCAGCATGCTAGCGGAAGTTGGGCAGTACTTC
J: TRBJ1-5; V: TRBV27; size: NA; D: NA; length: 15; CDR3: CATKGEPYSNQPQHF; DNA: TGTGCCACCAAGGGAGAGCCATATAGCAATCAGCCCCAGCATTTT
J: TRBJ2-1; V: TRBV9; size: NA; D: NA; length: 15; CDR3: CASSVEAVAYNEQFF; DNA: TGTGCCAGCAGCGTAGAAGCGGTTGCCTACAATGAGCAGTTCTTC
J: TRBJ2-1; V: TRBV7-3; size: once; D: TRBD2; length: 15; CDR3: CASSLDGGAYNEQFF; DNA: TGTGCCAGCAGCTTAGACGGGGGGGCCTACAATGAGCAGTTCTTC